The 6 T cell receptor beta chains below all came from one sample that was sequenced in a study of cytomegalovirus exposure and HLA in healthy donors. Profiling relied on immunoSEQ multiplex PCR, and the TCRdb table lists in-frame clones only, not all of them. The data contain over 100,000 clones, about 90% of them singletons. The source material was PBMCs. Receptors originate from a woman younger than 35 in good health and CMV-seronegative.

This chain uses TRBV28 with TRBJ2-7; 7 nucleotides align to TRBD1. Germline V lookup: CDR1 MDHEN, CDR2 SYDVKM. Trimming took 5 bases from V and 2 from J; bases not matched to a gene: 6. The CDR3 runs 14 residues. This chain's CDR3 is CASSHRDRAYEQYF. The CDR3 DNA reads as TGTGCCAGCAGTCACCGGGACAGAGCCTACGAGCAGTACTTC.

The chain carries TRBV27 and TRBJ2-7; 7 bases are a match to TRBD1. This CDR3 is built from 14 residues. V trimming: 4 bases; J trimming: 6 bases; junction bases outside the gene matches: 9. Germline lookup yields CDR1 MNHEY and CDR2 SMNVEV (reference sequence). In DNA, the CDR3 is TGTGCCAGCAGTTCCGGGACAGTCAATGGCGAGCAGTACTTC. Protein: CASSSGTVNGEQYF.

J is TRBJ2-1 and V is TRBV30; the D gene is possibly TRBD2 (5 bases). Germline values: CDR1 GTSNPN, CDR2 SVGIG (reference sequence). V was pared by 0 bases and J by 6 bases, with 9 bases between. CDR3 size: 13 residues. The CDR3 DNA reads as TGTGCCTGGAGTGTACCCGCGGGCAATGAGCAGTTCTTC. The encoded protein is CAWSVPAGNEQFF.

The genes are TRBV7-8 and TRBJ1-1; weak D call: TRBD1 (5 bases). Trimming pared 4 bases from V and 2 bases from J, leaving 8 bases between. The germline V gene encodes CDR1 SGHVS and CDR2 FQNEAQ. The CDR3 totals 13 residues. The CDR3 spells CASSYTGNTEAFF. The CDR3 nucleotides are TGTGCCAGCAGCTATACAGGCAACACTGAAGCTTTCTTT.

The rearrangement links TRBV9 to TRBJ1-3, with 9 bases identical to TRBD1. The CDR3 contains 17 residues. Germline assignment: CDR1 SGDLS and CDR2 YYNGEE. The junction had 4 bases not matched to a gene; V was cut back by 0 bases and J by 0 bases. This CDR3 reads CASSVEVTGGSGNTIYF. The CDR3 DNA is TGTGCCAGCAGCGTAGAGGTGACAGGGGGCTCTGGAAACACCATATATTTT.

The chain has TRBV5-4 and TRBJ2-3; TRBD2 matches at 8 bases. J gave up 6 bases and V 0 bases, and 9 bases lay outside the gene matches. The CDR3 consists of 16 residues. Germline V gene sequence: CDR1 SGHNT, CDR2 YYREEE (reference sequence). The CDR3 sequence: CASSLEGGGSKDTQYF. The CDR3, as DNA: TGTGCCAGCAGCTTGGAGGGCGGGGGGTCCAAGGATACGCAGTATTTT.